A single sample gave rise to the 5 T cell receptor beta chains below, sequenced in a study of cytomegalovirus exposure and HLA in healthy donors. The primer mix had 60 Vbeta and 13 Jbeta primers. Data came from immunoSEQ multiplex PCR; TCRdb stores just in-frame clones and leaves some out. The repertoire has about 150,000 clones, 55% to 80% of them found once; the top ten carry around 7.1%. Sequenced sample: PBMCs. These receptors were collected from a woman aged 55-70 years in good health and CMV-seropositive.

The chain links TRBV25-1 to TRBJ1-5; D gene uncertain. CDR1 and CDR2 from the germline V gene are MGHDK and SYGVNS. Trimming shortened V by 7 bases and J by 0 bases, and 10 bases separated the two germline ends. The CDR3 loop spans 14 amino acids. The CDR3 bases are TGTGCCAGCAAGGACTCTTATAGCAATCAGCCCCAGCATTTT. Its translation: CASKDSYSNQPQHF. The entire variable domain, with the rest obtained from reference TRBV25-1 and TRBJ1-5, is as follows: EADIYQTPRYLVIGTGKKITLECSQTMGHDKMYWYQQDPGMELHLIHYSYGVNSTEKGDLSSESTVSRIRTEHFPLTLESARPSHTSQYLCASKDSYSNQPQHFGDGTRLSIL.

The table lists this clone with a few counts. V usage is TRBV2 and J usage is TRBJ2-2, with 7 bases matching TRBD2. This CDR3 has 15 residues. Germline V gene sequence: CDR1 SNHLY, CDR2 FYNNEI. V lost 2 bases and J lost 2; bases outside the gene matches: 2. The CDR3, as DNA: TGTGCCAGCAGTGAACCTAGCGGAAACACCGGGGAGCTGTTTTTT. It encodes CASSEPSGNTGELFF.

The J gene is TRBJ2-2, the V gene TRBV6-1; TRBD2 matches at 8 bases. V lost 7 bases, J lost 2 bases, and 6 bases stayed unmatched. Germline loops: CDR1 MNHNS, CDR2 SASEGT. The CDR3 sequence is 15 residues long. The CDR3 spells CASTVLAENTGELFF. The CDR3, as DNA: TGTGCCAGCACTGTACTAGCGGAAAACACCGGGGAGCTGTTTTTT.

Regarding this clone: Distinct nucleotide sequences in the sample also encode this CDR3. The rearrangement uses TRBV27 and TRBJ2-7, with a tentative D call TRBD1 (6 bases). The V end lost 0 bases, the J end lost 4 bases, and 10 bases lay between the germline ends. CDR3 length: 14 residues. Germline CDR1 reads MNHEY; CDR2 reads SMNVEV (reference sequence). The CDR3 reads CASSLSRGSYEQYF. The CDR3 DNA follows: TGTGCCAGCAGTTTATCGAGGGGGAGTTACGAGCAGTACTTC.

CDR3 nucleotide sequence: TGTGCCAGCAGTTTGCCGGGACTAGCGGGAGGCTCCTCCTACGAGCAGTACTTC. It codes for CASSLPGLAGGSSYEQYF. V and J are TRBV28 and TRBJ2-7; 15 positions agree with TRBD2. Germline V gene data show CDR1 as MDHEN and CDR2 as SYDVKM. J was trimmed by 0 bases and V by 3 bases; bases with no gene match: 6. This CDR3 is built from 18 residues.